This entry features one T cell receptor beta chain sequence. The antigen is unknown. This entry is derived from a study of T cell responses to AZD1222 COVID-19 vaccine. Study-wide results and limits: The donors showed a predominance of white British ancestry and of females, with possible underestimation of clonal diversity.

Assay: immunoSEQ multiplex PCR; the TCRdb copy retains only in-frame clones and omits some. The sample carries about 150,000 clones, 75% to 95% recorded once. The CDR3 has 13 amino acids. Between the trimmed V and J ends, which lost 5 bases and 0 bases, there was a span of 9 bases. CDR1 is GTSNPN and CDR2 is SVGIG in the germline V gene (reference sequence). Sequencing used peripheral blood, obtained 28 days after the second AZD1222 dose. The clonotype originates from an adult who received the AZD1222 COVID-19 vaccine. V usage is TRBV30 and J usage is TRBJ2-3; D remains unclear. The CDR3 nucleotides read TGTGCCTGGGGCCCTTATAGCACAGATACGCAGTATTTT. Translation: CAWGPYSTDTQYF.